The entry below gives a single T cell receptor beta chain sequence along with its context. Original methodology: Estimated nucleated cell counts came from reference gene primer amplification. Some clones are missing from TCRdb's copy, which holds only in-frame ones; the method was immunoSEQ multiplex PCR. That table supplies the V and J calls and clone size; D and trimming were determined from the DNA. The table has tens of thousands of clones, about 85% seen once. In germline, CDR1 is LGHDT, CDR2 YNNKEL (reference sequence). The CDR3 is 13 amino acids. Trimming cost V 6 bases and J 6 bases, with 11 bases left between them. The data originate from a study of blood T cell repertoires in COVID-19.

This rearrangement joins TRBV3-1 (or the pseudogene TRBV3-2) to TRBJ2-2; no clear D. This sequence originates from a woman aged 55-69 years with active COVID-19. Sequencing was done on a sample of peripheral blood. As DNA, the CDR3 is TGTGCCAGCAGTTTATTTCAGTCCGGGGAGCTGTTTTTT. It is translated as CASSLFQSGELFF.